The present T cell receptor (beta chain) was sequenced within a study of T-cell reconstitution after alpha-beta-depleted transplantation in children. As it was prepared, the TCRbeta library received unique molecular identifiers. TCRdb re-called the PCR reads through MiXCR, storing one row per CDR3 protein. This repertoire shows around 370,000 distinct CDR3 sequences, about 9.3% found once; its top ten account for approximately 2.3%. CDR1 SEHNR and CDR2 FQNEAQ come from the germline V gene (reference sequence). Trimming shortened V by 0 bases and J by 6 bases, and 12 bases separated the two germline ends. This CDR3 is built from 15 residues. This clonotype came up a few times.

The genes are TRBV7-9 and TRBJ2-1; D is unresolved. This receptor was taken from a human donor who donated a stem cell graft to a child with acute lymphoblastic leukemia. Source: PBMCs from the stem cell graft donor, taken from the stem cell graft. This chain's CDR3 is CASSLARSSLNEQFF. The CDR3 coding sequence is TGTGCCAGCAGCTTAGCCAGGTCATCCCTCAATGAGCAGTTCTTC.